The 10 T cell receptor beta chains presented below share a single source sample, sequenced in a study of regulatory T cells in long-lasting Graves disease. Construction of TCR beta libraries relied on iRepertoire HTBI primers and on Arm-PCR targeting CDR3 regions. TCRdb ran MiXCR on the multiplex PCR reads and lists one entry per CDR3 protein. The sample shows around 510,000 distinct CDR3 sequences, 20% of them seen only once. Time point in this sample: persistent/refractory GD, antithyroid drugs over 5 years with positive TRAb. RNA extracted from PBMCs served as the sequencing template. Sequencing used peripheral blood mononuclear cells (PBMCs), obtained when the disease was refractory, from a patient treated with antithyroid drugs. Receptor source: a female donor with Graves disease.

This chain joins TRBV20-1 and TRBJ1-1; TRBD1 agrees at 8 bases. Germline trimming cut 2 bases from V and 3 bases from J; bases unmatched to any gene: 8. The germline gives CDR1 DFQATT, CDR2 SNEGSKA (reference sequence). This CDR3 is 15 amino acids long. The CDR3 region has the DNA TGCAGTGCTAGAAAAACCGGGACAGGAGACACTGAAGCTTTCTTT. As protein: CSARKTGTGDTEAFF.

This clonotype was picked up many times. V is TRBV11-3 and J is TRBJ2-7; the match to TRBD1 covers 8 bases. Germline loops: CDR1 SGHNT, CDR2 YENEEA. With 5 bases clipped from V and 5 bases from J, the junction kept 8 bases outside the gene matches. The CDR3 has 14 amino acids. The CDR3 region is CASSPRTGSNEQYF. CDR3 nucleotide sequence: TGTGCCAGCAGCCCACGGACAGGGAGCAACGAGCAGTACTTC.

The rearrangement joins TRBV3-1 to TRBJ1-2; 8 bases are shared with TRBD1. Trimming at V came to 2 bases and at J to 1 base, leaving 9 bases not matched to a gene. CDR1 LGHDT and CDR2 YNNKEL come from the germline V gene (reference sequence). This CDR3 has 17 residues. This chain's CDR3 is CASSQIAGQGINYGYTF. DNA of the CDR3: TGTGCCAGCAGCCAAATTGCTGGACAGGGAATTAACTATGGCTACACCTTC.

V and J are TRBV25-1 and TRBJ2-7; 11 bases map to TRBD2. The CDR3 sequence is 15 residues long. CDR1 and CDR2 (germline): MGHDK, SYGVNS. J gave up 3 bases and V 5 bases, and 6 bases lay outside the gene matches. The CDR3 region is CASSSSGTSGYEQYF. Here the CDR3 DNA reads TGTGCCAGCAGTTCCTCTGGGACTAGCGGCTACGAGCAGTACTTC.

The chain combines TRBV7-9 with TRBJ1-1, with 9 bases fitting TRBD1. J lost 5 bases, V lost 4 bases, and 8 bases had no gene match. The germline V gene has CDR1 SEHNR and CDR2 FQNEAQ (reference sequence). The CDR3 runs to 15 residues. The CDR3 nucleotides are TGTGCCAGCAGCTCGCTACAGGGGGCCGGGACTGAAGCTTTCTTT. Amino acid sequence: CASSSLQGAGTEAFF.

This clonotype was picked up many times. J is TRBJ2-7 and V is TRBV6-2 or TRBV6-3; D is perhaps TRBD1 (6 bases). The V gene's germline CDR1 is MNHEY and CDR2 SVGEGT. This CDR3 region has 16 residues. The V gene lost 0 bases and the J gene lost 3 bases, with 15 bases spanning the gap. The CDR3 nucleotides are TGTGCCAGCAGTTACTCGACGACAGGTGCCGACTACGAGCAGTACTTC. Translating it yields CASSYSTTGADYEQYF.

This rearrangement joins TRBV7-9 to TRBJ2-7; perhaps TRBD2 as D (5 bases). V was pared by 11 bases and J by 3 bases, with 11 bases between. Germline V CDR1 and CDR2: SEHNR, FQNEAQ (reference sequence). CDR3 size: 11 residues. CDR3 sequence reads: CALSRDYEQYF. The CDR3 DNA reads as TGTGCCCTATCTCGGGACTACGAGCAGTACTTC.

The sample holds many counts of this clonotype. The rearrangement uses TRBV12-3 or TRBV12-4 and TRBJ2-2, with a possible D match to TRBD2 (6 bases). Trimming took off 10 bases at V and 6 bases at J, with 12 bases between the two ends. CDR3 length: 12 residues. The CDR3 DNA sequence: TGTGCCACCCTGGGAGGCGCCGGGGAGCTGTTTTTT. It specifies CATLGGAGELFF.

The chain recombines TRBV5-1 with TRBJ2-1; the D gene is possibly TRBD2 (5 bases). The CDR3 spans 13 residues. Trimming removed 1 base from V and 10 bases from J, with 12 bases in between. Germline lookup yields CDR1 SGHRS and CDR2 YFSETQ. The CDR3 spells CASSLPPSQEQFF. CDR3 in DNA: TGCGCCAGCAGCTTGCCCCCTAGCCAGGAGCAGTTCTTC.

The table lists this clonotype with many counts. The chain has TRBV7-8 and TRBJ1-6, with 7 bases fitting TRBD1. This CDR3 is built from 14 residues. The J segment lost 7 bases and the V segment lost 3 bases, leaving 3 bases of the junction unmatched. Looked up from germline, CDR1 is SGHVS and CDR2 is FQNEAQ. The CDR3 loop reads CASSFTRGNSPLHF. CDR3 DNA sequence: TGTGCCAGCAGCTTCACCAGGGGGAATTCACCCCTCCACTTT.